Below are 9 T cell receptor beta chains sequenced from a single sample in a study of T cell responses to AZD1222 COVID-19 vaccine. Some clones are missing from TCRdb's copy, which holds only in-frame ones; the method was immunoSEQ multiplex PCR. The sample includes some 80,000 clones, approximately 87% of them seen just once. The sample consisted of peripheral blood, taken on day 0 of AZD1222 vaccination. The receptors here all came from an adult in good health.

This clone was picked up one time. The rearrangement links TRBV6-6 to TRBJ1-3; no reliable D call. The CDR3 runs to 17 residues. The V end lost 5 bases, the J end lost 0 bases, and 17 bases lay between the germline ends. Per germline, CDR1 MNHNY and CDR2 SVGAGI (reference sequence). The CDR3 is CASSPNRRANSGNTIYF. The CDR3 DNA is TGTGCCAGCAGTCCCAATAGACGGGCTAACTCTGGAAACACCATATATTTT.

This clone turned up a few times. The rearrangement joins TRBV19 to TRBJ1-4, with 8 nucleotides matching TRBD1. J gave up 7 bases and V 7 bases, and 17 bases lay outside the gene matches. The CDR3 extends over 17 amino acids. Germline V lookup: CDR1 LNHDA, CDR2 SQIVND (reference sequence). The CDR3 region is CASTSTDTGGRREKLFF. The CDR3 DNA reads TGTGCCAGTACCTCCACAGATACAGGGGGTAGGCGTGAAAAACTGTTTTTT.

CDR3 loop: CASSDGGSPLHF. CDR3 DNA: TGTGCCAGCAGCGACGGAGGATCACCCCTCCACTTT. The chain couples TRBV27 to TRBJ1-6; no clear D. Germline assignment: CDR1 MNHEY and CDR2 SMNVEV (reference sequence). The CDR3 contains 12 residues. Trimming left V 6 bases short and J 10 bases short, with 10 bases between.

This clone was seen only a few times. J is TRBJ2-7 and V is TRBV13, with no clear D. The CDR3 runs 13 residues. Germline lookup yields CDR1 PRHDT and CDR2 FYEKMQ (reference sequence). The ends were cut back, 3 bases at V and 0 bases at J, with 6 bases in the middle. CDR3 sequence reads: CASSFSPSYEQYF. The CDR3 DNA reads TGTGCCAGCAGCTTCTCCCCCTCCTACGAGCAGTACTTC.

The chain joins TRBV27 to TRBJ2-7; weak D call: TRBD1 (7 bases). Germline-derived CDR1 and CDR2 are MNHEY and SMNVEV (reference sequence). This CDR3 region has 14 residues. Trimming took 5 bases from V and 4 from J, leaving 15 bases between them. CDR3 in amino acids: CASSGRTGVYEQYF. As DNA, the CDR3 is TGTGCCAGCAGTGGGAGGACAGGAGTGTACGAGCAGTACTTC.

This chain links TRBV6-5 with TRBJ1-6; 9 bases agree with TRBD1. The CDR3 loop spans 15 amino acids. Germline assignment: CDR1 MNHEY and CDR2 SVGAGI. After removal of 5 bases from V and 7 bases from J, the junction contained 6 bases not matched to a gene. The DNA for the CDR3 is TGTGCCAGCAGTCAGCTGGGGACAGGGAATTCACCCCTCCACTTT. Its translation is CASSQLGTGNSPLHF.

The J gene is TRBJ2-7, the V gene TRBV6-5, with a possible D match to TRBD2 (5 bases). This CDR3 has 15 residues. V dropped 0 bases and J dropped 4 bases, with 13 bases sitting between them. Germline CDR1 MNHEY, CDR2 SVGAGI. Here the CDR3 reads CASSYSFGISYEQYF. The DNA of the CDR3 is TGTGCCAGCAGTTACTCATTCGGGATCTCGTACGAGCAGTACTTC.

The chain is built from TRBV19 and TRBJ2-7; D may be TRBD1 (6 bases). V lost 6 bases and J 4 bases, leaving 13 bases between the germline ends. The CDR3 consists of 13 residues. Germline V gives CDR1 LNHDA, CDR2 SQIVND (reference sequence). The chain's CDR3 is CASRNPDRYEQYF. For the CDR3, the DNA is TGTGCCAGTAGAAACCCGGACAGATACGAGCAGTACTTC.

This CDR3 reads CASSSYSEEQFF. As DNA, the CDR3 is TGTGCCAGCAGCAGTTATAGCGAGGAGCAGTTCTTC. The chain links TRBV11-2 to TRBJ2-1, with D perhaps TRBD2 (5 bases). V shed 5 bases and J shed 10 bases, with 12 bases lying between them. The V gene's germline CDR1 is SGHAT and CDR2 FQNNGV. CDR3 length equals 12 residues.